A single sample is the source of the 12 T cell receptor beta chains below, sequenced in a study of T-cell reconstitution after alpha-beta-depleted transplantation in children listed by TCRdb under 2016. Receptors were amplified or captured by PCR. For sequencing, an Illumina HiSeq 2500 was employed. Molecular barcoding was employed in the preparation of TCR libraries, with unique molecular identifiers being used to normalize TCRbeta repertoire quantification. TCRdb reprocessed the public reads (quality trimming at Q25 with fastp, clone calling with MiXCR) and kept in-frame beta chains. Every distinct CDR3 protein forms one entry, paired with its most common genes and DNA. The sample yields 450,000 to 500,000 distinct CDR3 sequences; approximately 12% were counted once. The ten top clones hold around 6.1% of the sample. The sample was PBMCs from the stem cell graft donor, taken from the stem cell graft. Receptors were obtained from a human donor who donated a stem cell graft to a child with combined immunodeficiency.

The J gene is TRBJ2-3, the V gene TRBV30; D remains unclear. This CDR3 contains 17 residues. V was trimmed by 0 bases and J by 2 bases, leaving 18 bases between them. Germline CDR1 is GTSNPN and CDR2 is SVGIG (reference sequence). CDR3 region: CAWSVPGRDATTDTQYF. In DNA, the CDR3 is TGTGCCTGGAGTGTACCTGGGCGAGACGCCACCACAGATACGCAGTATTTT.

The sample holds many counts of this clonotype. J is TRBJ1-5 and V is TRBV27; a weak D match, TRBD1 (5 bases). The CDR3 extends over 14 amino acids. Between the trimmed V and J ends, which lost 6 bases and 5 bases, there was a span of 14 bases. Germline V CDR1 and CDR2: MNHEY, SMNVEV (reference sequence). This CDR3 is CASRGPRRDQPQHF. CDR3 DNA: TGTGCCAGCAGGGGGCCCCGGAGGGATCAGCCCCAGCATTTT.

The gene calls are TRBV5-1 and TRBJ1-5; D not resolved. The CDR3 is 17 residues long. V shed 0 bases and J shed 4 bases, with 17 bases lying between them. Germline lookup yields CDR1 SGHRS and CDR2 YFSETQ. CDR3: CASSLAPQGRSNQPQHF. In DNA form, the CDR3 reads TGCGCCAGCAGCTTGGCCCCTCAAGGCAGAAGTAATCAGCCCCAGCATTTT.

The chain has TRBV5-6 and TRBJ2-7, with D possibly matching TRBD2 (7 bases). The CDR3 is 15 residues long. Germline V gene sequence: CDR1 SGHDT, CDR2 YYEEEE. Trimming stripped 0 bases from V and 4 bases from J, with 14 bases between. The CDR3 nucleotides read TGTGCCAGCAGCTTGGGACGGGGGGCCGGATACGAGCAGTACTTC. This gives the protein CASSLGRGAGYEQYF. Filled out from reference TRBV5-6 and TRBJ2-7, the complete variable domain reads DAGVTQSPTHLIKTRGQQVTLRCSPKSGHDTVSWYQQALGQGPQFIFQYYEEEERQRGNFPDRFSGHQFPNYSSELNVNALLLGDSALYLCASSLGRGAGYEQYFGPGTRLTVT.

There are many counts of this clonotype. This chain joins TRBV9 and TRBJ2-7; a possible D gene is TRBD1 (6 bases). The CDR3 is 17 residues long. Germline CDR1 and CDR2: SGDLS and YYNGEE. Trimming removed 0 bases from V and 5 bases from J, with 21 bases in between. CDR3 DNA: TGTGCCAGCAGCGTAGGTCAAATAGGAACAGGGTTCCACGAGCAGTACTTC. Translated, it gives CASSVGQIGTGFHEQYF.

The J gene is TRBJ2-3, the V gene TRBV7-2, with D unresolved. CDR3 size: 11 residues. CDR1 SGHTA and CDR2 FQGNSA come from the germline V gene. Between the trimmed V and J ends, which lost 1 base and 9 bases, there was a span of 5 bases. For the CDR3, the DNA is TGTGCCAGCAGCTTAGGGCGGACGCAGTATTTT. Translated, it gives CASSLGRTQYF.

Ten or more counts support this clonotype. The CDR3 here is CASSQDPAGGTGELFF. CDR3 bases: TGCGCCAGCAGCCAAGATCCAGCGGGAGGAACCGGGGAGCTGTTTTTT. V is TRBV4-3 and J is TRBJ2-2, with 9 bases matching TRBD2. This CDR3 region has 16 residues. CDR1 is LGHNA and CDR2 is YSLEER in the germline V gene. Trimming removed 0 bases from V and 5 bases from J; junction bases left unmatched: 4.

The chain joins TRBV12-3 or TRBV12-4 to TRBJ2-5; tentatively, D is TRBD2 (6 bases). This CDR3 region has 13 residues. V lost 3 bases to trimming and J lost 7 bases, with 12 bases between them. CDR3 nucleotides: TGTGCCAGCAGTTTGGGGGGTCCTGGGACCCAGTACTTC. This codes for CASSLGGPGTQYF.

This clonotype was picked up one time. The chain joins TRBV2 to TRBJ1-6; D unresolved. This CDR3 comprises 14 residues. Trimming removed 3 bases at V and 4 bases at J, with 7 bases between. The germline CDR1 and CDR2 sequences are SNHLY and FYNNEI. The CDR3 coding sequence is TGTGCCAGCAGTGATCGGCCATATAATTCACCCCTCCACTTT. This encodes CASSDRPYNSPLHF.

This clonotype was counted only a few times. The V call is TRBV2, the J call TRBJ2-1; perhaps TRBD1 as D (6 bases). V was trimmed by 6 bases and J by 10 bases, leaving 13 bases between them. Germline assignment: CDR1 SNHLY and CDR2 FYNNEI. The CDR3 sequence is 12 residues long. CDR3 nucleotide sequence: TGTGCCAGCAGGCGTGAGCAGGGGGAGCAGTTCTTC. It translates to CASRREQGEQFF.

This sequence joins TRBV10-3 and TRBJ2-7, with 7 bases fitting TRBD1. This CDR3 contains 14 residues. J was trimmed by 3 bases and V by 6 bases; bases with no gene match: 8. The germline V gene has CDR1 ENHRY and CDR2 SYGVKD. The CDR3 DNA reads TGTGCCATCAGGAGCCGGGACAGCGTCTACGAGCAGTACTTC. Translating gives CAIRSRDSVYEQYF.

As for this clonotype: This likely comes from a read error, as the CDR3 has no conserved phenylalanine or tryptophan at its end. The rearrangement links TRBV29-1 to TRBJ1-1; a weak D match, TRBD1 (6 bases). The CDR3 consists of 15 residues. Trimming shortened V by 4 bases and J by 1 base, and 16 bases separated the two germline ends. Germline V CDR1 and CDR2: SQVTM, ANQGSEA. DNA for the CDR3: TGCAGCGTTGGTCTGGCAGGGGTCACGAACACTGAAGCTTTCGTT. This gives the protein CSVGLAGVTNTEAFV.